The 29 T cell receptor beta chains presented below share a single source sample, sequenced in a study of cytomegalovirus exposure and HLA in healthy donors. The PCR contained 60 Vbeta and 13 Jbeta primers. Measured with immunoSEQ multiplex PCR; TCRdb has only the in-frame clones, and not every one. The sample includes approximately 100,000 clones, around two thirds seen only once; the top ten take 3.5% to 4%. What was sequenced was PBMCs. Receptors were obtained from a man aged 25 to 45 in good health and CMV-seropositive.

The J gene is TRBJ1-2, the V gene TRBV6-5; D perhaps matches TRBD1 (5 bases). CDR1 is MNHEY, CDR2 SVGAGI, per germline. This CDR3 has 15 amino acids. Trimming cost V 0 bases and J 2 bases, with 10 bases left between them. DNA for the CDR3: TGTGCCAGCAGTTACTCGAGCAGGGTAAACTATGGCTACACCTTC. This sequence encodes CASSYSSRVNYGYTF.

V is TRBV7-2 and J is TRBJ2-2; a possible D gene is TRBD1 (6 bases). CDR1 and CDR2 from the germline V gene are SGHTA and FQGNSA. The CDR3 extends over 14 amino acids. Trimming took off 5 bases at V and 5 bases at J, with 12 bases between the two ends. The DNA of the CDR3 is TGTGCCAGCAGCCCTCGAAGGGGGACCGGGGAGCTGTTTTTT. Translating gives CASSPRRGTGELFF.

This sequence joins TRBV30 and TRBJ1-3; D is ambiguous. Germline V CDR1 and CDR2: GTSNPN, SVGIG (reference sequence). The CDR3 length is 17 residues. V was clipped by 0 bases and J by 0 bases, with 15 bases between them. The CDR3 DNA reads TGTGCCTGGAGTGTCATCCGGACTGTTGACTCTGGAAACACCATATATTTT. Its protein is CAWSVIRTVDSGNTIYF.

A few counts support this clone. The J gene is TRBJ1-1, the V gene TRBV7-9; D may be TRBD1 (6 bases). The CDR3 runs 14 residues. Germline V gene data show CDR1 as SEHNR and CDR2 as FQNEAQ (reference sequence). The V gene lost 3 bases and the J gene lost 0 bases, with 8 bases spanning the gap. CDR3 residues: CASSLGHLNTEAFF. CDR3 in DNA: TGTGCCAGCAGCTTGGGACACTTGAACACTGAAGCTTTCTTT.

This chain connects TRBV6-1 to TRBJ1-6, with TRBD1 as a possible D gene (6 bases). V was shortened by 4 bases and J by 2 bases, with 12 bases between the two germline ends. Germline CDR1 reads MNHNS; CDR2 reads SASEGT. CDR3 length: 16 amino acids. In DNA, the CDR3 is TGTGCCAGCAGTGCTAACAGGGCCACCTATAATTCACCCCTCCACTTT. This sequence encodes CASSANRATYNSPLHF.

The chain joins TRBV27 to TRBJ2-7, with 7 positions matching TRBD2. The germline V gene has CDR1 MNHEY and CDR2 SMNVEV (reference sequence). This CDR3 has 14 amino acids. With 6 bases clipped from V and 3 bases from J, the junction kept 8 bases outside the gene matches. CDR3 loop: CASSRRAGIYEQYF. The CDR3 DNA follows: TGTGCCAGCAGCCGCCGAGCGGGGATCTACGAGCAGTACTTC.

This chain joins TRBV18 and TRBJ1-1, with D uncertain. The germline V gene encodes CDR1 KGHSH and CDR2 LQKENI. CDR3 size: 13 residues. V lost 5 bases to trimming and J lost 6 bases, with 13 bases between them. The CDR3: CASSVTGRAEAFF. The CDR3, as DNA: TGTGCCAGCTCAGTGACGGGGAGGGCTGAAGCTTTCTTT.

The chain uses TRBV5-1 and TRBJ2-7; 7 bases agree with TRBD1. The CDR3 has 14 amino acids. CDR1 SGHRS and CDR2 YFSETQ come from the germline V gene. V was pared by 3 bases and J by 0 bases, with 3 bases of the junction left unmatched. CDR3 sequence (DNA): TGCGCCAGCAGCTGGAGACAGGGCTCCTACGAGCAGTACTTC. Translation gives CASSWRQGSYEQYF. Variable domain in full (rest from reference TRBV5-1 and TRBJ2-7): KAGVTQTPRYLIKTRGQQVTLSCSPISGHRSVSWYQQTPGQGLQFLFEYFSETQRNKGNFPGRFSGRQFSNSRSEMNVSTLELGDSALYLCASSWRQGSYEQYFGPGTRLTVT.

This rearrangement joins TRBV5-1 to TRBJ2-3, with TRBD2 matching over 8 bases. Per germline, CDR1 SGHRS and CDR2 YFSETQ. With 0 bases clipped from V and 6 bases from J, the junction kept 3 bases outside the gene matches. CDR3 length equals 14 residues. Here the CDR3 DNA reads TGCGCCAGCAGCTTGGCTAGCGGGTCTGATACGCAGTATTTT. It translates to CASSLASGSDTQYF.

This rearrangement joins TRBV10-3 to TRBJ2-1; D perhaps matches TRBD2 (6 bases). Trimming removed 0 bases from V and 10 bases from J, with 13 bases in between. Germline CDR1 is ENHRY and CDR2 is SYGVKD. The CDR3 sequence is 14 residues long. CDR3 nucleotides: TGTGCCATCAGTGAGTCTTGGGGGGATGGAGAGCAGTTCTTC. Translated: CAISESWGDGEQFF.

This chain joins TRBV5-1 and TRBJ2-2, with D perhaps TRBD1 (5 bases). CDR1 is SGHRS, CDR2 YFSETQ, per germline. Deletions cut 0 bases from V and 3 bases from J, with 6 bases between. The CDR3 has 14 residues. The CDR3 spells CASSLVGHTGELFF. The CDR3 DNA reads as TGCGCCAGCAGCTTGGTGGGGCACACCGGGGAGCTGTTTTTT.

The count of this clone is one. The rearrangement links TRBV6-5 to TRBJ1-2; TRBD1 matches 11 bases. J gave up 4 bases and V 7 bases, and 5 bases lay outside the gene matches. CDR3 length: 14 amino acids. From germline, CDR1 is MNHEY and CDR2 SVGAGI. The chain's CDR3 is CASIDGQGAYGYTF. Written as DNA, the CDR3 is TGTGCCAGCATCGACGGACAGGGGGCCTATGGCTACACCTTC.

The rearrangement joins TRBV7-9 to TRBJ2-7; D remains unclear. Trimming pared 1 base from V and 6 bases from J, leaving 7 bases between. CDR3 length: 12 amino acids. Per germline, CDR1 SEHNR and CDR2 FQNEAQ (reference sequence). CDR3: CASSLEPGEQYF. In DNA form, the CDR3 reads TGTGCCAGCAGCTTAGAACCAGGCGAGCAGTACTTC.

Only one count was recorded for this clone. The chain couples TRBV7-2 to TRBJ2-7; D gene ambiguous. Deletions cut 3 bases from V and 1 base from J, with 10 bases between. The germline V gene encodes CDR1 SGHTA and CDR2 FQGNSA. This CDR3 has 14 amino acids. This chain's CDR3 is CASSLRWASYEQYF. The CDR3 nucleotides read TGTGCCAGCAGCTTGAGATGGGCTTCCTACGAGCAGTACTTC.

The chain uses TRBV5-1 and TRBJ2-7; TRBD1 is a possible D gene (5 bases). This CDR3 region has 14 residues. V dropped 0 bases and J dropped 3 bases, with 10 bases sitting between them. CDR1 and CDR2 from the germline V gene are SGHRS and YFSETQ. The CDR3 DNA follows: TGCGCCAGCAGCTTGGGACAGATACTCTACGAGCAGTACTTC. It yields the protein CASSLGQILYEQYF. The variable domain in full, completed from reference TRBV5-1 and TRBJ2-7, reads KAGVTQTPRYLIKTRGQQVTLSCSPISGHRSVSWYQQTPGQGLQFLFEYFSETQRNKGNFPGRFSGRQFSNSRSEMNVSTLELGDSALYLCASSLGQILYEQYFGPGTRLTVT.

The chain recombines TRBV7-8 with TRBJ2-3; 7 bases map to TRBD2. This CDR3 has 16 amino acids. CDR1 is SGHVS and CDR2 is FQNEAQ in the germline V gene. The J segment lost 2 bases and the V segment lost 1 base, leaving 6 bases of the junction unmatched. DNA for the CDR3: TGTGCCAGCAGCTTAGTCGGTCTAGCGGCCACAGATACGCAGTATTTT. The encoded protein is CASSLVGLAATDTQYF.

The chain employs TRBV21-1 and TRBJ1-1; no check of the table's D call, TRBD1, against the DNA was made. TRBV21-1 is labeled a pseudogene. CDR3 length: 18 residues. CDR3 in amino acids: CASSKEGVRRAGNTEAFF. The CDR3 bases are TGTGCCAGCAGCAAAGAAGGGGTTCGAAGGGCAGGGAACACTGAAGCTTTCTTT.

The gene calls are TRBV7-3 and TRBJ1-2; possible D gene TRBD1, 6 bases. This CDR3 spans 13 amino acids. V shed 5 bases and J shed 2 bases, with 9 bases lying between them. Germline V gene lookup returns CDR1 SGHTA and CDR2 FQGTGA. The CDR3 protein is CASSPGQNYGYTF. CDR3 DNA sequence: TGTGCCAGCAGCCCAGGACAGAACTATGGCTACACCTTC.

The rearrangement uses TRBV4-2 and TRBJ2-5; TRBD2 might be the D (5 bases). V was clipped by 3 bases and J by 5 bases, with 10 bases between them. From germline, CDR1 is LGHNA and CDR2 YNFKEQ. The CDR3 totals 13 residues. The chain's CDR3 is CASSQEVGETQYF. CDR3 sequence (DNA): TGTGCCAGCAGCCAGGAGGTGGGGGAGACCCAGTACTTC.

The chain links TRBV5-1 to TRBJ2-1; tentative D call: TRBD2 (6 bases). V was shortened by 0 bases and J by 3 bases, with 7 bases between the two germline ends. In germline, CDR1 is SGHRS, CDR2 YFSETQ. The CDR3 extends over 14 amino acids. CDR3 in DNA: TGCGCCAGCAGCTTGGTGGGGGGCTACAATGAGCAGTTCTTC. It encodes CASSLVGGYNEQFF.

CDR3 residues: CASSLDAEAYEQYF. CDR3 coding DNA: TGTGCCAGCAGCTTAGATGCAGAAGCCTACGAGCAGTACTTC. The rearrangement links TRBV7-2 to TRBJ2-7; D remains ambiguous. Germline V gene data show CDR1 as SGHTA and CDR2 as FQGNSA. CDR3 size: 14 residues. V was shortened by 1 base and J by 2 bases, with 9 bases between the two germline ends.

The gene calls are TRBV29-1 and TRBJ1-1; the D gene is possibly TRBD1 (5 bases). V lost 6 bases, J lost 6 bases, and 5 bases lay in between. CDR1 is SQVTM, CDR2 ANQGSEA, per germline. This CDR3 is 9 amino acids long. CDR3 amino acids: CSVGPEAFF. Written as DNA, the CDR3 is TGCAGCGTGGGGCCTGAAGCTTTCTTT.

The rearrangement uses TRBV29-1 and TRBJ1-3, with TRBD1 identical over 8 bases. Trimming removed 8 bases from V and 8 bases from J; junction bases left unmatched: 8. This CDR3 spans 12 amino acids. Germline CDR1 is SQVTM and CDR2 is ANQGSEA. The CDR3 region has the DNA TGCAGCACCAGGACAGGGTCGGACACCATATATTTT. It translates to CSTRTGSDTIYF.

CDR3 nucleotides: TGTGCCAGCCTCCTGACAGGGGGGTCTGAAAAACTGTTTTTT. Translated, it gives CASLLTGGSEKLFF. The chain links TRBV6-6 to TRBJ1-4; TRBD1 matches at 9 bases. CDR1 is MNHNY, CDR2 SVGAGI, per germline (reference sequence). V shed 8 bases and J 7 bases; nucleotides not matched to a gene: 8. The CDR3 has 14 residues.

The chain employs TRBV4-1 and TRBJ2-7, with 8 bases lining up with TRBD2. Trimming cost V 3 bases and J 3 bases; bases outside gene matches: 16. Germline CDR1 reads MGHRA; CDR2 reads YSYEKL. The CDR3 sequence is 18 residues long. The CDR3 bases are TGCGCCAGCAGCCACACCTTTTTTATAACGGGGGGGTACTACGAGCAGTACTTC. Translated, it gives CASSHTFFITGGYYEQYF.

This chain uses TRBV27 with TRBJ2-5; 10 positions match TRBD2. Gene TRBJ2-7 matches the end of the DNA better, so the J call may be wrong. CDR3 length equals 18 residues. CDR1 and CDR2 from the germline V gene are MNHEY and SMNVEV (reference sequence). CDR3 region: CASSLADSSGGPWNEQYF. Here the CDR3 DNA reads TGTGCCAGCAGTTTAGCCGATTCTAGCGGGGGCCCCTGGAACGAGCAGTACTTC.

This chain uses TRBV9 with TRBJ2-3, with no clear D. This CDR3 is 13 amino acids long. Trimming removed 3 bases at V and 1 base at J, with 6 bases between. Germline V gene data show CDR1 as SGDLS and CDR2 as YYNGEE. The CDR3 is CASSAEGTDTQYF. DNA for the CDR3: TGTGCCAGCAGCGCCGAGGGCACAGATACGCAGTATTTT.

V and J are TRBV9 and TRBJ2-3, with 9 bases aligning to TRBD2. The germline V gene encodes CDR1 SGDLS and CDR2 YYNGEE. With 2 bases clipped from V and 5 bases from J, the junction kept 6 bases outside the gene matches. This CDR3 is 15 amino acids long. In DNA form, the CDR3 reads TGTGCCAGCAGCGTCGGCGGGGGGGCCTTAGATACGCAGTATTTT. This translates into CASSVGGGALDTQYF.

This clone has only one observation. CDR3 sequence reads: CASSERVWDTGELFF. As DNA, the CDR3 is TGTGCCAGCAGCGAGAGGGTGTGGGACACCGGGGAGCTGTTTTTT. This sequence joins TRBV9 and TRBJ2-2; D possibly corresponds to TRBD2 (5 bases). Germline CDR1 and CDR2: SGDLS and YYNGEE. Trimming stripped 3 bases from V and 3 bases from J, with 12 bases between. CDR3 length equals 15 residues.